Here is one T cell receptor beta chain with its context. This clonotype was seen repeatedly, ten times or more. The clone's antigen remains unknown. No base-level quality is on record; no much larger clone is a single base apart. Via the germline V gene, CDR1 is SNHLY and CDR2 FYNNEI. The CDR3 holds 13 amino acids from the cysteine to the phenylalanine. Of all the DNA, just the CDR3 is kept, 39 bases in frame from base 1. Relative to germline, V is 0 bases shorter and J is 6 bases shorter, with 6 bases between their ends. The sample belongs to a study of early T cells in non-severe SARS-CoV-2 infection (dated by TCRdb to the early 2020s). About the investigation overall: TCR sequencing used bulk RNA from unsorted whole blood, so alpha and beta chains could not be paired. The research as a whole found: VDJdb matching was skewed toward anti-spike CD8 responses and likely underestimated virus-specific expansions, missing private and CD4 specificities.

Library generation was performed with 5' RACE. Sequencing was performed on a NextSeq 500. Unique molecular identifiers were attached to individual cDNA molecules in the TCR library protocol so that sequencing error and PCR bias could be corrected. Both TCR alpha and beta chains were sequenced, and tight co-correlation was observed between alpha and beta sequence abundances in each sample. The source study handled its data this way. Decombinator V4 was used to annotate the V gene, J gene and CDR3 of the TCR sequences. Expanded TCRs were defined as changing significantly between any two time points under a Poisson model with p below 0.0001. TCR abundances were normalised to the total number of TCRs sequenced per sample and expressed as counts per million. TRAV1-2 paired with TRAJ12, TRAJ20 or TRAJ33 defined MAIT TCRs, while TRAV10 paired with TRAJ18 defined iNKT TCRs. VDJdb, accessed on 1 November 2021, was searched for TCRs annotated for CMV, EBV and SARS-CoV-2, and TCRs annotated for more than one antigen were excluded. TCRdb itself trimmed the public reads at Q25 with fastp, ran MiXCR and retained productive beta chains. Rows are combined by CDR3 protein, so each entry shows the most common genes and DNA. The V and J calls shown here were made by TCRdb, not taken from the authors' results. For this sample the table gives 42,000 or so distinct CDR3 sequences, of which more than 9% were detected only once. Clones ranked in the top ten supply just over 20% of the sample.

A case-control design nested within a healthcare worker cohort in London, UK, was used, with weekly nasopharyngeal swab PCR tests and blood sampling performed. Healthcare workers were recruited between 23 and 31 March 2020, during the week of the UK lockdown, and were followed weekly for up to about 15 weeks. Sequenced material: whole blood. This receptor chain uses TRBV2 and TRBJ2-1; the D gene assignment is ambiguous. This sequence was found in an adult who was a healthcare worker with PCR-confirmed SARS-CoV-2 infection or an uninfected control (not recorded which). The CDR3 amino acid sequence is: CASSEAGSNEQFF. The DNA reads as follows: TGTGCCAGCAGTGAAGCGGGGTCCAATGAGCAGTTCTTC.